This entry describes one T cell receptor (beta chain). These data come from a study of human T cells and chemical hapten exposure. Documented time point: patch test 1, 2 weeks after DPC sensitization. The treatment: therapeutic diphenylcyclopropenone sensitization with weekly scalp DPC. Every donor had alopecia and was 18 to 70 years old; all were suitable for DPC. In the library, unique molecular identifiers were attached to individual cDNA molecules. TCRdb re-called the RACE reads through MiXCR, storing one row per CDR3 protein. There are fewer than 100,000 distinct CDR3 sequences in the sample; around 11% occur only once, and less than 2.5% lies in the top ten. The length of the CDR3 is 16 residues. V lost 7 bases and J 8 bases, leaving 23 bases between the germline ends.

The source material was whole blood, sampled in connection with sensitization to the hapten diphenylcyclopropenone (DPC). The J gene is TRBJ2-2, the V gene TRBV12-3 or TRBV12-4, with TRBD2 as a possible D gene (5 bases). This clonotype was sampled from a woman between 35 and 50 years old with alopecia areata. Some clones in this sample may be carry-over from other donors' samples. Written as DNA, the CDR3 is TGTGCCAGCATCCAACCCACGGGGAACACACCGGGGGAGCTGTTTTTT. This sequence encodes CASIQPTGNTPGELFF.